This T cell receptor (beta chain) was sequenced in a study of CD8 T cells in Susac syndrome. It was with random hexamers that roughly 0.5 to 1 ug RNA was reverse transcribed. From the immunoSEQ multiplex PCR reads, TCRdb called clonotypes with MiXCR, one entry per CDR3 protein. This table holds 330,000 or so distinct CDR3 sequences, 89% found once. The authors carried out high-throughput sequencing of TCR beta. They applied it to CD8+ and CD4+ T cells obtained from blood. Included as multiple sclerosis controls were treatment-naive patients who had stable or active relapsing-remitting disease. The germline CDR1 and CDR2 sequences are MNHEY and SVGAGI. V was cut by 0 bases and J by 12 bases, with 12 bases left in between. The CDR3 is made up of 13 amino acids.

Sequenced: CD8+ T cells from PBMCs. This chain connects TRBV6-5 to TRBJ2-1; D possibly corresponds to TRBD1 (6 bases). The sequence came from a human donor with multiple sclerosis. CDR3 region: CASSYSRDTMQFF. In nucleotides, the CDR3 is TGTGCCAGCAGTTACTCGAGGGACACAATGCAGTTCTTC.